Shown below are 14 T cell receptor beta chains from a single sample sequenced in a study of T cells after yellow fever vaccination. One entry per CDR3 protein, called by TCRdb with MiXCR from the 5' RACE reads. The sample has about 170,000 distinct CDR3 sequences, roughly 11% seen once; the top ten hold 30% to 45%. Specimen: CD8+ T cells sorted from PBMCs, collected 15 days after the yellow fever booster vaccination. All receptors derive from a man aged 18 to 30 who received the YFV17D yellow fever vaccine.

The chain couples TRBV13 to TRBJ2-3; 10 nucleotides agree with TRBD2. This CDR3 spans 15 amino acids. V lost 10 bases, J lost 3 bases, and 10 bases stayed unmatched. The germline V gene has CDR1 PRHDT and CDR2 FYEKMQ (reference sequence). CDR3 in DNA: TGTGCCACAGCCCGAAGCGGGGGGGCGACAGATACGCAGTATTTT. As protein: CATARSGGATDTQYF.

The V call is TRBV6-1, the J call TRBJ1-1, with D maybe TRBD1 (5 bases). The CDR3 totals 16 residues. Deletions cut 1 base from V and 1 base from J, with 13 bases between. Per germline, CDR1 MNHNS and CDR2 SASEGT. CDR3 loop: CASSEGGYARNTEAFF. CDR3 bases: TGTGCCAGCAGTGAAGGGGGCTACGCTAGGAACACTGAAGCTTTCTTT.

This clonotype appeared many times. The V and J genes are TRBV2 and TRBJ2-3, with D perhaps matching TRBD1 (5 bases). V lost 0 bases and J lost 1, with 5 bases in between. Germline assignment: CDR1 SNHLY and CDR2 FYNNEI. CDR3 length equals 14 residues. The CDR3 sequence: CASSEAGGTDTQYF. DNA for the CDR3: TGTGCCAGCAGTGAAGCAGGGGGCACAGATACGCAGTATTTT.

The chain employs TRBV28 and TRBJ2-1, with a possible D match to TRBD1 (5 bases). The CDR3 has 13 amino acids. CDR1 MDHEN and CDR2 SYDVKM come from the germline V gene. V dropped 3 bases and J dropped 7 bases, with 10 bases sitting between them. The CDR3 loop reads CASSFSRANEQFF. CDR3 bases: TGTGCCAGCAGTTTTTCCAGGGCGAATGAGCAGTTCTTC.

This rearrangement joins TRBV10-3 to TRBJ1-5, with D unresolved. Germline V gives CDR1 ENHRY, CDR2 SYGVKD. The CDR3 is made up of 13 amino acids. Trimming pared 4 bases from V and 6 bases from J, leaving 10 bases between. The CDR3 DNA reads TGTGCCATCAGTGTAGAGGGAGGTCAGCCCCAGCATTTT. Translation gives CAISVEGGQPQHF.

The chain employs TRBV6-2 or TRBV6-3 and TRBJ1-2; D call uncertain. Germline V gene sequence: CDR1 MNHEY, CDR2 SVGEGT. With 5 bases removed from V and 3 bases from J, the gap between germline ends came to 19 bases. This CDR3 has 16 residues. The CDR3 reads CASSPRPFETHYGYTF. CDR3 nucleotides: TGTGCCAGCAGTCCTCGCCCCTTTGAGACCCACTATGGCTACACCTTC.

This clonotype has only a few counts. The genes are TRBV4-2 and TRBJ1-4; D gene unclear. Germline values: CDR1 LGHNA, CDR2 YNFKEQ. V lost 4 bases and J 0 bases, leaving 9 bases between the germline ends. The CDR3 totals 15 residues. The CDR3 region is CASSRQRATNEKLFF. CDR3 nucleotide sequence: TGTGCCAGCAGCCGCCAGAGGGCAACTAATGAAAAACTGTTTTTT.

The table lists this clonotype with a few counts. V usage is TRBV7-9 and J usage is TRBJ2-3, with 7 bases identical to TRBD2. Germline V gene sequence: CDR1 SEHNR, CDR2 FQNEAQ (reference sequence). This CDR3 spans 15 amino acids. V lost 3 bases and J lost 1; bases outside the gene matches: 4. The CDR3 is CASSFLAGGTDTQYF. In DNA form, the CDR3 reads TGTGCCAGCAGCTTTCTGGCGGGGGGCACAGATACGCAGTATTTT.

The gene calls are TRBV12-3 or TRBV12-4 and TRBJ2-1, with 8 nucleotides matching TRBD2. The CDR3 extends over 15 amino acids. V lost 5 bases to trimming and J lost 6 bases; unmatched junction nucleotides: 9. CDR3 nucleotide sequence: TGTGCCAGCAGTGCCGGGACTAGAGGGCCCAATGAGCAGTTCTTC. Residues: CASSAGTRGPNEQFF.

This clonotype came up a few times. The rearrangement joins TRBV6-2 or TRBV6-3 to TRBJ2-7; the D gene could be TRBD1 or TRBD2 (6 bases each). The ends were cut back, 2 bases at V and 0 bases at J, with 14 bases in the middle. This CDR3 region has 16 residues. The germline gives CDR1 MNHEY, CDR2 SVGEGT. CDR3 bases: TGTGCCAGCAGTTACCAAGACTGGGGGGCCTCCTACGAGCAGTACTTC. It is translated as CASSYQDWGASYEQYF.

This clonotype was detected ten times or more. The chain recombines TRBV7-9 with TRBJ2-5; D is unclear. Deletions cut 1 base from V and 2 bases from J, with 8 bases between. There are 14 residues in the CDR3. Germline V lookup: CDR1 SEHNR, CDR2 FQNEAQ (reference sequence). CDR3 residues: CASSLEGYQETQYF. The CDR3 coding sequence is TGTGCCAGCAGCTTAGAGGGTTATCAAGAGACCCAGTACTTC.

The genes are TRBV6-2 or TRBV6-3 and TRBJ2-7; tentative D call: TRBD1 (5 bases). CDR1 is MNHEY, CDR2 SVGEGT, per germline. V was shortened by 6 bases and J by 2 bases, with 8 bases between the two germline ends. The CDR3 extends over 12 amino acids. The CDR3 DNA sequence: TGTGCCAGCAGACAGGTTGCCTACGAGCAGTACGTC. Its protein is CASRQVAYEQYV.

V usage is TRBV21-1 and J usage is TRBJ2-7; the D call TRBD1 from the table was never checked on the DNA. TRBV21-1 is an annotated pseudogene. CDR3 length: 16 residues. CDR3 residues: CASSKARGTGADEQYF. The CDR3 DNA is TGTGCCAGCAGCAAAGCGCGGGGGACAGGGGCTGACGAGCAGTACTTC.

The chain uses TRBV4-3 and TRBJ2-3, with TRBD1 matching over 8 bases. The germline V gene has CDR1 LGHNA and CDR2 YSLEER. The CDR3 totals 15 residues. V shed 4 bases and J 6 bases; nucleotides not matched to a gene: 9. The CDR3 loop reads CASSPDRGPRDTQYF. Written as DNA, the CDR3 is TGCGCCAGCAGCCCCGACAGGGGACCTCGGGATACGCAGTATTTT.